Listed here are 10 T cell receptor beta chains from one sample, sequenced in a study of OX40 agonist ivuxolimab in advanced cancers. The method behind the library was the immunoSEQ multiplex PCR assay. TCRdb holds this immuneACCESS table with in-frame rearrangements only. Some clones are missing; in checked studies, unresolved V genes explain under half, and the rest has no known cause. The sample yields fewer than 11,000 clones; roughly nine tenths were counted once. Clones ranked in the top ten supply roughly 13% of the sample. Sequencing was performed on CD4+ or CD8+ T cells sorted from blood, taken in a trial of the OX40 agonist ivuxolimab. The receptors were sampled from an adult with an advanced solid tumor such as melanoma, head and neck, liver or kidney cancer.

This chain links TRBV19 with TRBJ2-2; tentatively, D is TRBD2 (5 bases). Trimming stripped 2 bases from V and 0 bases from J, with 7 bases between. Germline values: CDR1 LNHDA, CDR2 SQIVND (reference sequence). This CDR3 contains 15 residues. CDR3 sequence reads: CASSISRANTGELFF. The CDR3 bases are TGTGCCAGTAGTATATCGAGGGCGAACACCGGGGAGCTGTTTTTT. The full variable domain, its missing parts supplied by reference TRBV19 and TRBJ2-2, is DGGITQSPKYLFRKEGQNVTLSCEQNLNHDAMYWYRQDPGQGLRLIYYSQIVNDFQKGDIAEGYSVSREKKESFPLTVTSAQKNPTAFYLCASSISRANTGELFFGEGSRLTVL.

The rearrangement uses TRBV19 and TRBJ2-5, with a tentative D call TRBD2 (5 bases). V lost 1 base and J lost 3, with 15 bases in between. The CDR3 has 16 amino acids. Germline V gene data show CDR1 as LNHDA and CDR2 as SQIVND (reference sequence). In DNA, the CDR3 is TGTGCCAGTAGTATAGTCAGAGGTGGGGAGAAAGAGACCCAGTACTTC. Residues: CASSIVRGGEKETQYF.

This clone was found once. The chain carries TRBV2 and TRBJ2-7; tentative D call: TRBD2 (5 bases). V was pared by 6 bases and J by 6 bases, with 9 bases between. The CDR3 contains 11 residues. Germline assignment: CDR1 SNHLY and CDR2 FYNNEI. CDR3 sequence (DNA): TGTGCCAGCAGGGCTGAGGGCGAGCAGTACTTC. As protein: CASRAEGEQYF.

This chain connects TRBV27 to TRBJ1-2; D uncertain. The germline V and J ends were trimmed by 7 bases and 9 bases, with 21 bases remaining between them. The CDR3 is 14 residues long. Germline lookup yields CDR1 MNHEY and CDR2 SMNVEV (reference sequence). The DNA for the CDR3 is TGTGCCAGCACCAGCGCCTGGGGAGTCGGGAGCTACACCTTC. It codes for CASTSAWGVGSYTF.

This clone has more than one count but fewer than ten. The gene calls are TRBV7-9 and TRBJ2-1; D not resolved. CDR1 and CDR2 from the germline V gene are SEHNR and FQNEAQ (reference sequence). The length of the CDR3 is 12 residues. V was cut by 3 bases and J by 8 bases, with 8 bases left in between. The CDR3 protein is CASSFRADEQFF. The CDR3 coding sequence is TGTGCCAGCAGCTTCCGGGCGGATGAGCAGTTCTTC.

The chain joins TRBV4-1 to TRBJ2-7; no clear D. Trimming took off 5 bases at V and 2 bases at J, with 19 bases between the two ends. This CDR3 spans 16 amino acids. Germline V gene lookup returns CDR1 MGHRA and CDR2 YSYEKL. CDR3 in amino acids: CASSSSPGDWPYEQYF. For the CDR3, the DNA is TGCGCCAGCAGCTCAAGTCCGGGCGATTGGCCCTACGAGCAGTACTTC.

V and J are TRBV10-2 and TRBJ2-5; 13 nucleotides match TRBD2. V dropped 6 bases and J dropped 1; count of bases not matched to a gene: 5. The CDR3 contains 16 residues. Germline CDR1 is WSHSY and CDR2 is SAAADI. CDR3 region: CASSAGTSGIQETQYF. The CDR3, as DNA: TGCGCCAGCAGCGCCGGGACTAGCGGGATCCAAGAGACCCAGTACTTC.

The chain is built from TRBV4-1 and TRBJ2-7, with 8 bases that match TRBD1. CDR1 MGHRA and CDR2 YSYEKL come from the germline V gene. This CDR3 is built from 15 residues. With 5 bases clipped from V and 5 bases from J, the junction kept 11 bases outside the gene matches. In DNA form, the CDR3 reads TGCGCCAGCAGCTTAACGACAGGGGATCTCGACGAGCAGTACTTC. This sequence encodes CASSLTTGDLDEQYF.

The rearrangement uses TRBV5-4 and TRBJ2-3, with a tentative D call TRBD2 (6 bases). V lost 3 bases, J lost 4 bases, and 12 bases lay in between. Germline V lookup: CDR1 SGHNT, CDR2 YYREEE (reference sequence). This CDR3 comprises 14 residues. CDR3 nucleotides: TGTGCCAGCAGCTACTCCGGAGGGGCAGATACGCAGTATTTT. Its translation: CASSYSGGADTQYF.

This clone has just one count. The chain has TRBV5-1 and TRBJ2-4; 10 bases fit TRBD2. J was trimmed by 8 bases and V by 5 bases; bases with no gene match: 13. Germline-derived CDR1 and CDR2 are SGHRS and YFSETQ. The CDR3 length is 16 residues. CDR3 bases: TGCGCCAGCAGAAGCCTAGCGGGGGCCCTGGGTGACATTCAGTACTTC. It yields the protein CASRSLAGALGDIQYF.